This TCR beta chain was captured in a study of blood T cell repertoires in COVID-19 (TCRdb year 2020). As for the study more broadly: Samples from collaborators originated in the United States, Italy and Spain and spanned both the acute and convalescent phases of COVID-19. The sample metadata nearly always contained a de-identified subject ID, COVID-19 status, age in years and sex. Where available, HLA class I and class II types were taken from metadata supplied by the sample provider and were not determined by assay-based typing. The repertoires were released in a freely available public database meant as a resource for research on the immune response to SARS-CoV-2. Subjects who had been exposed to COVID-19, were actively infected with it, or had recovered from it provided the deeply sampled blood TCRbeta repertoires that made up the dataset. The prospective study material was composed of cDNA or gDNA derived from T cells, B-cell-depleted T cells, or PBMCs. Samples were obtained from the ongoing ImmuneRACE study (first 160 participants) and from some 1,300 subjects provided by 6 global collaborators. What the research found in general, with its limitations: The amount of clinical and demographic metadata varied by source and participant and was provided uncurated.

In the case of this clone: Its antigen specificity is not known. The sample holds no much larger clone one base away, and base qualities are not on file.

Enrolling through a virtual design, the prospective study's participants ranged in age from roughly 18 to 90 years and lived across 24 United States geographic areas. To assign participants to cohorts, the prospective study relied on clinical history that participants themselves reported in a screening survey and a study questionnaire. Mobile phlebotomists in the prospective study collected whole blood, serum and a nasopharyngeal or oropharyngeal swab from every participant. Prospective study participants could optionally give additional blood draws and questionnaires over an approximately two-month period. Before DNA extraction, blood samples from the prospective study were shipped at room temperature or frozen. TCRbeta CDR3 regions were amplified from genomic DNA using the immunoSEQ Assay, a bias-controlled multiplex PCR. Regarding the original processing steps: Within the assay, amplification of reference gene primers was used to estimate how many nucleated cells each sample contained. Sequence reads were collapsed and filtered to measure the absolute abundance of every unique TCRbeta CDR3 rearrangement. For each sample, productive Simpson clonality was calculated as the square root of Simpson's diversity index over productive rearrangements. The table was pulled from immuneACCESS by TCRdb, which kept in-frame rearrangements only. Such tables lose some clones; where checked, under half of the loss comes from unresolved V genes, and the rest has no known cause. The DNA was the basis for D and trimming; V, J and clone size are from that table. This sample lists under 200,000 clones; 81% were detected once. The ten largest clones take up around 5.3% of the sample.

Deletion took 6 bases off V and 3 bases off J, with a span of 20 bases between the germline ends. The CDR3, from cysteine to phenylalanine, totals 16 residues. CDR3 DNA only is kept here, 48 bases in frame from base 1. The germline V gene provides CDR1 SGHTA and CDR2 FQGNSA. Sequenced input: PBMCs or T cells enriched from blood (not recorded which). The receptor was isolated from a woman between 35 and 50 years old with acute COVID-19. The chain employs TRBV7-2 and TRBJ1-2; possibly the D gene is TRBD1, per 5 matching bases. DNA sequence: TGTGCCAGCAGTCAAGGAGGGGAGGGGTACGACTATGGCTACACCTTC. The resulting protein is CASSQGGEGYDYGYTF.